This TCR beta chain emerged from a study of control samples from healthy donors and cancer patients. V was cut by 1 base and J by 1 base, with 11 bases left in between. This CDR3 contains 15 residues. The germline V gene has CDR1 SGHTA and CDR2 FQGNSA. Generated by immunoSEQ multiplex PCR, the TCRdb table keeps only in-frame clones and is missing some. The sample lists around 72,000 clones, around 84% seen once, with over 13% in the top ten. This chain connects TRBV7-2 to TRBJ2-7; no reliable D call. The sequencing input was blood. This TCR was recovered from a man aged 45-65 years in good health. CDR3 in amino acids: CASSLVARQSYEQYF. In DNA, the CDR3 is TGTGCCAGCAGCTTAGTGGCGCGGCAATCCTACGAGCAGTACTTC.